This T cell receptor beta chain stems from a study of blood T cells in healthy people across ages. In its sample, this clonotype was seen a few times. Its antigen is unknown. A second roughly 6 to 12 cycle PCR used barcoded and J-beta primers. One entry per CDR3 protein, called by TCRdb with MiXCR from the 5' RACE reads. Counted here are some 1,500,000 distinct CDR3 sequences, roughly 43% occurring once; the ten biggest clones make up 4%. The study's findings and limits: TCR beta diversity, measured per million T cells, fell in a roughly linear way with age.

Germline V gene lookup returns CDR1 MNHEY and CDR2 SMNVEV (reference sequence). V lost 6 bases to trimming and J lost 3 bases, with 15 bases between them. The CDR3 length is 14 residues. The specimen was blood. This clonotype was sampled from a woman between 18 and 29 years old in good health. This sequence joins TRBV27 and TRBJ2-7; D gene ambiguous. The CDR3 here is CASSPGSKFYEQYF. The CDR3 DNA reads as TGTGCCAGCAGCCCAGGATCAAAATTCTACGAGCAGTACTTC.